These T cell receptor beta chains were read from a single sample in a study of yellow fever vaccine responses in identical twins. TCRdb used MiXCR to reprocess the RT-PCR reads, holding one entry per CDR3 protein. The data show tens of thousands of distinct CDR3 sequences, with 60% to 80% seen just once and about 5% held by the top ten. The material sequenced was T cells from blood (PBMCs), unsorted or a sorted subset (not recorded which), taken before or after yellow fever vaccination (not recorded which). The source of these receptors is a woman younger than 35 who received the yellow fever vaccine. CDR3s include the opening cysteine and the closing phenylalanine or tryptophan. A D gene is named only where the DNA matches it firmly. A row's size may be missing; if present it is once, few, many or a size class.

length,D,V,size,J,DNA,CDR3
14,.,TRBV5-6,.,TRBJ2-1,TGTGCCAGCAGCTTGGAAGGACCGGGACTTTTGCAGTTCTTC,CASSLEGPGLLQFF
16,TRBD2,TRBV11-3,.,TRBJ2-1,TGTGCCAGCAGCTCTAGCGGGAGGAAATCCTACAATGAGCAGTTCTTC,CASSSSGRKSYNEQFF
15,.,TRBV28,few,TRBJ2-7,TGTGCCAGCAGTTTTGGGGACGGTTCCTACTACGAGCAGTACTTC,CASSFGDGSYYEQYF
14,.,TRBV20-1,.,TRBJ2-1,TGCAGTGCTAGAACGGACATCTCCTACAATGAGCAGTTCTTC,CSARTDISYNEQFF
17,.,TRBV23-1,.,TRBJ2-2,.,CASSQTPGTDHRGAVFF
13,.,TRBV29-1,.,TRBJ2-3,TGCAGCGTTGAACCGCAGGGACCAGATACGCAGTATTTT,CSVEPQGPDTQYF
13,TRBD1,TRBV29-1,.,TRBJ1-2,TGCAGCGTCGTACCAGGACAGGGAAGTGGCTACACCTTC,CSVVPGQGSGYTF
17,TRBD1,TRBV28,.,TRBJ1-5,TGTGCCAGCACCACGCAGGGGGTTTTGCGGGCGGATCAGCCCCAGCATTTT,CASTTQGVLRADQPQHF
16,TRBD1,TRBV15,once,TRBJ1-5,TGTGCCACCAGCAGATCGGACAGGGACGTCTATCAGCCCCAGCATTTT,CATSRSDRDVYQPQHF
13,.,TRBV24-1,.,TRBJ2-1,TGTGCCACCAGTGATTCCCTCTACAATGAGCAGTTCTTC,CATSDSLYNEQFF
12,.,TRBV7-9,few,TRBJ2-7,TGTGCCAGCAGCATGGACTGGGCTGAGCAGTACTTC,CASSMDWAEQYF
15,.,TRBV9,once,TRBJ2-7,TGTGCCAGCAGCGTGGACGGGGGAAGCTCCTACGAGCAGTACTTC,CASSVDGGSSYEQYF
14,.,TRBV11-3,.,TRBJ2-5,TGTGCCAGCAGCTTCCGCGGGACCCAAGAGACCCAGTACTTC,CASSFRGTQETQYF
15,.,TRBV12-3/TRBV12-4,.,TRBJ2-1,TGTGCCAGCAGTTTAGTTTGGGATAAGGGAGATGAGCAGTTCTTC,CASSLVWDKGDEQFF
14,TRBD1,TRBV10-3,.,TRBJ1-4,TGTGCCATCAGTGATACAGGGGCTAATGAAAAACTGTTTTTT,CAISDTGANEKLFF
14,TRBD2,TRBV20-1,.,TRBJ2-1,TGCAGTTACGTCTGGGGGGGGTCCTACAATGAGCAGTTCTTC,CSYVWGGSYNEQFF
11,.,TRBV12-5,.,TRBJ2-5,TGTGCTAGTGGTCGTGATGAGACCCAGTACTTC,CASGRDETQYF
14,.,TRBV11-3,.,TRBJ2-3,TGTGCCAGCAGCGCCCTCCTTCACACAGATACGCAGTATTTT,CASSALLHTDTQYF
11,.,TRBV19,.,TRBJ2-1,TGTGCCAGCTCCCCGGGATACGAGCAGTTCTTC,CASSPGYEQFF
11,.,TRBV5-8,.,TRBJ2-5,TGTGCCAGCAGCTTTTATGAGACCCAGTACTTC,CASSFYETQYF
16,TRBD2,TRBV11-1,.,TRBJ2-4,TGTGCCAGCAGCTTCGGGACTACAATAGCCAAAAACATTCAGTACTTC,CASSFGTTIAKNIQYF
19,.,TRBV20-1,once,TRBJ2-5,TGCAGTGCTAGAGATTTGCGAGTTACTGGAGGGATGGTGTGGGAGACCCAGTACTTC,CSARDLRVTGGMVWETQYF
14,.,TRBV29-1,.,TRBJ2-7,TGCAGCGTTGTGAGGTGGGGTAATTACTACGAGCAGTACTTC,CSVVRWGNYYEQYF
15,.,TRBV24-1,.,TRBJ2-1,TGTGCCACCAGCGCCCCCCGGAATCCGGACAATGAGCAGTTCTTC,CATSAPRNPDNEQFF
16,TRBD1,TRBV18,.,TRBJ2-5,TGTGCCAGCTCACCAACACAGGGGACAGCCGAAGAGACCCAGTACTTC,CASSPTQGTAEETQYF
11,.,TRBV24-1,.,TRBJ2-1,TGTGCCACCAGTGGACAGAATGAGCAGTTCTTC,CATSGQNEQFF
12,.,TRBV3-1,.,TRBJ2-7,TGTGCCAGCAGCCACGCCGCCTACGAGCAGTACTTC,CASSHAAYEQYF
15,TRBD1,TRBV11-1,.,TRBJ2-1,TGTGCCAGCAGCCCCGACAGGGGGGTTTACAATGAGCAGTTCTTC,CASSPDRGVYNEQFF
13,.,TRBV14,.,TRBJ2-3,TGTGCCAGCAGCCTGATTAGCACAGATACGCAGTATTTT,CASSLISTDTQYF
14,.,TRBV10-2,.,TRBJ1-5,TGCGCCAGCAGTGAGTCGGGGGGTCACCAGCCCCAGCATTTT,CASSESGGHQPQHF
11,.,TRBV18,.,TRBJ2-5,TGTGCCAGCTCAGGGCAAGAGACCCAGTACTTC,CASSGQETQYF
13,TRBD1,TRBV29-1,.,TRBJ1-1,TGCAGCCACCGGGGACAGGGGCTCACTGAAGCTTTCTTT,CSHRGQGLTEAFF
12,.,TRBV3-1,.,TRBJ1-1,TGTGCCAGCAGCCAAGGGCTTTCTGAAGCTTTCTTT,CASSQGLSEAFF
15,.,TRBV18,.,TRBJ1-1,TGTGCCAGCTCACTTAGGACGGGACGGGACACTGAAGCTTTCTTT,CASSLRTGRDTEAFF
17,.,TRBV15,few,TRBJ1-3,TGTGCCACCAGCAGAGATTGGCTCAGCCCTGACGGAAACACCATATATTTT,CATSRDWLSPDGNTIYF
15,TRBD1,TRBV3-1,.,TRBJ1-3,TGTGCCAGCAGCCGGGACAGTTTCTCTGGAAACACCATATATTTT,CASSRDSFSGNTIYF
13,.,TRBV19,.,TRBJ1-2,TGTGCCAGTAAAGGGAATCTATTACATGGCTACACCTTC,CASKGNLLHGYTF
13,.,TRBV13,.,TRBJ2-2,TGTGCCAGCAGAGGACAAAACACCGGGGAGCTGTTTTTT,CASRGQNTGELFF
13,.,TRBV12-3/TRBV12-4,few,TRBJ1-1,TGTGCCAGCAGTAGACAGGTGAACACTGAAGCTTTCTTT,CASSRQVNTEAFF
13,.,TRBV19,.,TRBJ2-7,TGTGCCAGTAGTCCTGCACGGGGCAGCGGGCAGTACTTC,CASSPARGSGQYF
17,.,TRBV6-5,.,TRBJ2-1,TGTGCCAGCAGTTACCGGTCGACAGGCTTCTCCTACAATGAGCAGTTCTTC,CASSYRSTGFSYNEQFF
13,.,TRBV5-1,.,TRBJ2-7,TGCGCCAGCAGTTTGTGGGCAGCCTACGAGCAGTACTTC,CASSLWAAYEQYF
15,.,TRBV20-1,.,TRBJ2-7,TGCAGTGCTAGAGGGGCGGAGCACAATCGCTACGAGCAGTACTTC,CSARGAEHNRYEQYF
18,TRBD1,TRBV4-3,.,TRBJ2-5,TGCGCCAGCAGCCAAGATCAAGTGACAGGGACCCTTCAAGAGACCCAGTACTTC,CASSQDQVTGTLQETQYF
14,TRBD2,TRBV10-3,.,TRBJ2-7,TGTGCCATCGGTAGGGGACTAGGCATCTACGAGCAGTACTTC,CAIGRGLGIYEQYF
14,.,TRBV11-3,.,TRBJ1-3,TGTGCCCCCACGGGTCATCTCTCTGGAAACACCATATATTTT,CAPTGHLSGNTIYF